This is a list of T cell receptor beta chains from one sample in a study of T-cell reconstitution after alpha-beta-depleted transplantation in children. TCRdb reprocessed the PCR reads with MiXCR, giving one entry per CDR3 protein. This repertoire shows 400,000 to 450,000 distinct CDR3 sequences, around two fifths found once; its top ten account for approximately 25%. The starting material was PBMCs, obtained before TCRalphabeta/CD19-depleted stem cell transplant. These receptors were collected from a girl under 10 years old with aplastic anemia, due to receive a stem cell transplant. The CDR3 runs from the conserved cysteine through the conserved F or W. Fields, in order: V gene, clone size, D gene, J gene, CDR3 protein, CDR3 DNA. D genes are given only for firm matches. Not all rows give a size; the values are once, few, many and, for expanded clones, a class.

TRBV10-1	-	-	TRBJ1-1	CASSDGSWANTEAFF	TGCGCCAGCAGTGATGGTAGTTGGGCCAACACTGAAGCTTTCTTT
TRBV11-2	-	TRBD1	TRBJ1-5	CASSLDGQGGRQPQHF	TGTGCCAGCAGCTTAGACGGACAGGGCGGTAGGCAGCCCCAGCATTTT
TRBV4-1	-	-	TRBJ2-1	CASSQDGDSTREQFF	TGCGCCAGCAGCCAAGATGGGGACTCGACTCGGGAGCAGTTCTTC
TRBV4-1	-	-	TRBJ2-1	CASSQGEENEQFF	TGCGCCAGCAGCCAAGGGGAAGAAAATGAGCAGTTCTTC
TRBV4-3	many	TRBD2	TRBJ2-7	CASSQDPSGGYEQYF	TGCGCCAGCAGCCAAGATCCCAGCGGGGGCTACGAGCAGTACTTC
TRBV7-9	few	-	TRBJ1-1	CASSLGVSAEVNTEAFF	TGTGCCAGCAGCTTAGGGGTTTCGGCGGAAGTGAACACTGAAGCTTTCTTT
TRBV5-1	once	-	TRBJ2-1	CASSTDGSYNEQFF	TGCGCCAGCAGCACGGACGGATCCTACAATGAGCAGTTCTTC
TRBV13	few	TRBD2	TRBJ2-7	CASSLAQSGGPSSYEQYF	TGTGCCAGCAGCTTAGCCCAGTCGGGGGGACCTAGCTCCTACGAGCAGTACTTC
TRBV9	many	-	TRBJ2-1	CASSPQSTNEQFF	TGTGCCAGCAGCCCACAAAGTACCAATGAGCAGTTCTTC
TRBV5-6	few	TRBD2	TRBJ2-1	CASSYGTRGIHEQFF	TGTGCCAGCAGCTACGGGACTAGAGGGATACATGAGCAGTTCTTC
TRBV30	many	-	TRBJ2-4	CAWSKGRGAKNIQYF	TGTGCCTGGAGTAAGGGGCGGGGAGCCAAAAACATTCAGTACTTC
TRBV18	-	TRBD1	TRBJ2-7	CASSPTGQGRDEQYF	TGTGCCAGCTCACCAACGGGACAGGGAAGGGACGAGCAGTACTTC
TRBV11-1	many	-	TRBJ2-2	CASSLAVSYTGELFF	TGTGCCAGCAGCTTAGCGGTTTCCTACACCGGGGAGCTGTTTTTT
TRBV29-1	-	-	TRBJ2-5	CSVEAGVGRKTQYF	TGCAGCGTTGAAGCAGGGGTGGGTCGGAAGACCCAGTACTTC
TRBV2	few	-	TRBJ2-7	CASSDFSSYEQYF	TGTGCCAGCAGTGACTTTAGCTCCTACGAGCAGTACTTC
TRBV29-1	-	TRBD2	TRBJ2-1	CSVVAIAGNEQFF	TGCAGCGTTGTTGCGATAGCGGGGAATGAGCAGTTCTTC
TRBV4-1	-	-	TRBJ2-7	CASSQEWSSLSYEQYF	TGCGCCAGCAGCCAAGAATGGTCTAGCTTATCCTACGAGCAGTACTTC
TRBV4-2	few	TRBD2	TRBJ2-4	CASSQSRLAGGPLAKNIQYF	TGTGCCAGCAGCCAATCCCGACTAGCGGGAGGGCCTCTAGCCAAAAACATTCAGTACTTC
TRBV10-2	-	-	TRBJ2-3	CASTPEGKGTDTQYF	TGCGCCAGCACCCCCGAGGGGAAGGGCACAGATACGCAGTATTTT
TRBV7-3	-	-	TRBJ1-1	CASSLNGSPGGGMTEAFF	TGTGCCAGCAGCTTAAACGGTTCCCCAGGTGGGGGTATGACTGAAGCTTTCTTT
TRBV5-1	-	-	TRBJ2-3	CASSVPGPSAAFTDTQYF	TGCGCCAGCAGCGTCCCGGGACCCTCGGCGGCCTTCACAGATACGCAGTATTTT
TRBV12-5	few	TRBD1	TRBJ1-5	CASGSPGQGHNQPQHF	TGTGCTAGTGGTTCGCCGGGACAGGGGCACAATCAGCCCCAGCATTTT
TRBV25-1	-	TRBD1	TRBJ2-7	CASSEYSGGQYEQYF	TGTGCCAGCAGTGAATATTCAGGGGGCCAATACGAGCAGTACTTC
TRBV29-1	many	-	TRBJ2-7	CSVEAGRSFGEQYF	TGCAGCGTTGAGGCGGGTCGATCCTTTGGAGAGCAGTACTTC
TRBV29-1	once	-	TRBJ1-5	CSVDYQGKCQPQHF	TGCAGCGTTGACTACCAGGGAAAATGCCAGCCCCAGCATTTT
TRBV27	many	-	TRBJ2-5	CASAGGGGGETQYF	TGTGCCAGCGCCGGGGGAGGGGGCGGGGAGACCCAGTACTTC
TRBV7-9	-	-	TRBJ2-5	CASSLPNRAETQYF	TGTGCCAGCAGCCTCCCCAACCGGGCAGAGACCCAGTACTTC
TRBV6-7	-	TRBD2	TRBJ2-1	CASSYPGTSGRADSYNEQFF	TGTGCCAGCAGTTACCCGGGGACTAGCGGGAGGGCCGACTCCTACAATGAGCAGTTCTTC
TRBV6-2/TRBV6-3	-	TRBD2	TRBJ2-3	CASSFLPGLAGASDTQYF	TGTGCCAGCAGTTTTCTTCCGGGACTAGCGGGAGCCTCAGATACGCAGTATTTT
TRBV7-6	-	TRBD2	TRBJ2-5	CASSLRLAGSRETQYF	TGTGCCAGCAGCTTACGACTAGCGGGAAGTCGAGAGACCCAGTACTTC
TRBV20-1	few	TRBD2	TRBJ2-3	CSATTSGRAKQYF	TGCAGTGCCACAACTAGCGGGAGGGCAAAGCAGTATTTT
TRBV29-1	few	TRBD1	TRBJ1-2	CSVEGRGLNYGYTF	TGCAGCGTTGAAGGCAGGGGGCTAAACTATGGCTACACCTTC
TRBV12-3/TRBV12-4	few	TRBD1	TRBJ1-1	CASSYKGTGHTEAFF	TGTGCCAGCAGCTATAAAGGGACAGGGCACACTGAAGCTTTCTTT
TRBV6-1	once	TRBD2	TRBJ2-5	CASSEGLAPQQTQYF	TGTGCCAGCAGTGAGGGACTAGCGCCTCAACAGACCCAGTACTTC
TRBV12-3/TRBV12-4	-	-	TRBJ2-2	CASSFSGVNTGELFF	TGTGCCAGCAGTTTTTCAGGGGTGAACACCGGGGAGCTGTTTTTT
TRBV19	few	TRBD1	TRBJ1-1	CASSISLDRVAEAFF	TGTGCCAGTAGTATTTCCCTGGACAGGGTTGCTGAAGCTTTCTTT
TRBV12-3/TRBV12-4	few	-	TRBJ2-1	CASSPPRAAYNEQFF	TGTGCCAGCAGCCCGCCGAGGGCAGCCTACAATGAGCAGTTCTTC
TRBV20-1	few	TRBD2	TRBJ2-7	CSARISSGGWAYEQYF	TGCAGTGCTAGGATCTCTAGCGGGGGGTGGGCCTACGAGCAGTACTTC
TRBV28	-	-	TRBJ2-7	CASTRGNTYEQYF	TGTGCCAGCACAAGAGGGAATACCTACGAGCAGTACTTC
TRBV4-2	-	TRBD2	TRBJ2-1	CASSQEVRTSGRNEQFF	TGTGCCAGCAGCCAAGAAGTCAGGACTAGCGGGAGAAATGAGCAGTTCTTC
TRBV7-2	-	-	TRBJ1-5	CASSFSISSNQPQHF	TGTGCCAGCAGCTTCTCGATTAGTAGCAATCAGCCCCAGCATTTT
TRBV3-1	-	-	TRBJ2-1	CASSQAGEWQFF	TGTGCCAGCAGCCAAGCCGGAGAGTGGCAGTTCTTC